This T cell receptor (beta chain) was sequenced in a study of identical twins. Trimming removed 3 bases from V and 4 bases from J; junction bases left unmatched: 3. This CDR3 is 14 amino acids long. Germline CDR1 reads MNHEY; CDR2 reads SMNVEV (reference sequence). A remark on this clonotype: Its antigen is as yet unknown.

Study-wide results and caveats: Out-of-frame alpha sequences common to twins were enriched for low generation probability. Clonotypes of the beta chain that were abundant in cord blood carried fewer insertions (memory repertoires showed none). Diverse VJ usage suggested most zero-insertion clonotypes were not invariant T cells.

Each CDR3 protein is one row after TCRdb ran MiXCR on the 5' RACE reads. The sample shows around 500,000 distinct CDR3 sequences, 14% of them seen only once. Another study also made use of these data, one on yellow fever vaccine responses in identical twins. As that report states: As reported, the vaccine T cell response of twins seemed partly convergent and partly personalized.

This chain connects TRBV27 to TRBJ2-7; 10 nucleotides line up with TRBD2. The material sequenced was CD4+ T cells sorted from blood. The receptor was derived from a young woman in good health. The CDR3 here is CASSFRAGGYEQYF. CDR3 coding DNA: TGTGCCAGCAGTTTTCGAGCGGGAGGGTACGAGCAGTACTTC.